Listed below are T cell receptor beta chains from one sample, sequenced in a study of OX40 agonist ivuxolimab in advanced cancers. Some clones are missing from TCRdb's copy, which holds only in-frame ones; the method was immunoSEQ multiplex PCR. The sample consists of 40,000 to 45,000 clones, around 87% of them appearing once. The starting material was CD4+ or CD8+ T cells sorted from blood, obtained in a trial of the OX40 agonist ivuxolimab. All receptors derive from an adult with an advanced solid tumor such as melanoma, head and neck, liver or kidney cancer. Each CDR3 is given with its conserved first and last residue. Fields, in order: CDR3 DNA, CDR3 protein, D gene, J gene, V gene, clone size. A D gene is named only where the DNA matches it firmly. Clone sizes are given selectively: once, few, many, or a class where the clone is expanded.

DNA: TGTGCCAGCAGCGTAGAGGACACAAATCAGCCCCAGCATTTT
CDR3: CASSVEDTNQPQHF
D: NA
J: TRBJ1-5
V: TRBV9
size: NA

DNA: TGTGCCAGCAGCCCCGCCGGGACAAGAAGTAACTATGGCTACACCTTC
CDR3: CASSPAGTRSNYGYTF
D: NA
J: TRBJ1-2
V: TRBV28
size: NA

DNA: TGTGCCAGCAGCTTAGAAGCTGGTCGAGCGGGAGGTGACAATGAGCAGTTCTTC
CDR3: CASSLEAGRAGGDNEQFF
D: TRBD2
J: TRBJ2-1
V: TRBV11-3
size: NA

DNA: TGTGCCAGCACAAGAGGGACAGGGCCATTGAGAAACACCATATATTTT
CDR3: CASTRGTGPLRNTIYF
D: TRBD1
J: TRBJ1-3
V: TRBV28
size: NA

DNA: TGCACCAGCAGCTCCGGGCCAGGGTTAGGTGAGCAGTTCTTC
CDR3: CTSSSGPGLGEQFF
D: NA
J: TRBJ2-1
V: TRBV1
size: NA

DNA: TGTGCCAGCAGCCCGGACAGGGGCGATGAGCAGTTCTTC
CDR3: CASSPDRGDEQFF
D: TRBD1
J: TRBJ2-1
V: TRBV11-1
size: NA

DNA: TGTGCCAGCAGTGAATGGGAGGTTAGACAGCCCCAGCATTTT
CDR3: CASSEWEVRQPQHF
D: NA
J: TRBJ1-5
V: TRBV2
size: NA

DNA: TGTGCCAGCAGCTTAATTTTGGCTAGCGGGGGGAGCTCCTACGAGCAGTACTTC
CDR3: CASSLILASGGSSYEQYF
D: TRBD2
J: TRBJ2-7
V: TRBV7-6
size: NA

DNA: TGTGCCAGCAGCAAACAGGGAGAGCAGCCCCAGCATTTT
CDR3: CASSKQGEQPQHF
D: NA
J: TRBJ1-5
V: TRBV13
size: once

DNA: TGTGCCAGCAGCCAAGGCGGGGACGTGTCCTACAATGAGCAGTTCTTC
CDR3: CASSQGGDVSYNEQFF
D: NA
J: TRBJ2-1
V: TRBV4-2
size: NA

DNA: TGTGCCAGCTCACCATACAGGGGGCGGACTGAAGCTTTCTTT
CDR3: CASSPYRGRTEAFF
D: TRBD1
J: TRBJ1-1
V: TRBV18
size: NA

DNA: TGTGCCAGCAGACAGGAGGGAGCAAAGGACAATGAGCAGTTCTTC
CDR3: CASRQEGAKDNEQFF
D: NA
J: TRBJ2-1
V: TRBV7-9
size: NA

DNA: TGTGCCAGCAAACATCCTTATGGCAATCAGCCCCAGCATTTT
CDR3: CASKHPYGNQPQHF
D: NA
J: TRBJ1-5
V: TRBV6-5
size: once

DNA: TGTGCCAGCTCCCGTCGGACTAGCCGTCCGTTCTTC
CDR3: CASSRRTSRPFF
D: TRBD2
J: TRBJ2-1
V: TRBV28
size: NA

DNA: TGTGCCAGCAGCGTAGATTTAGGGTGGAATCAGCCCCAGCATTTT
CDR3: CASSVDLGWNQPQHF
D: NA
J: TRBJ1-5
V: TRBV9
size: medium-sized

DNA: TGTGCCAGCACCTCCCGGGACGGTCTGAACACTGAAGCTTTCTTT
CDR3: CASTSRDGLNTEAFF
D: NA
J: TRBJ1-1
V: TRBV7-9
size: once

DNA: TGTGCCAGCAGCTTAGGGGTCCTAGAGACCCAGTACTTC
CDR3: CASSLGVLETQYF
D: NA
J: TRBJ2-5
V: TRBV7-6
size: NA